This T cell receptor (beta chain) was obtained from a study of blood T cell repertoires in COVID-19 (dated by TCRdb to about 2020). For the wider study: Samples covering the acute and convalescent phases of COVID-19 were provided by collaborators in the United States, Italy and Spain. The prospective study material was composed of cDNA or gDNA derived from T cells, B-cell-depleted T cells, or PBMCs. Subjects who had been exposed to COVID-19, were actively infected with it, or had recovered from it provided the deeply sampled blood TCRbeta repertoires that made up the dataset. The repertoires were released in a freely available public database intended as a resource for research on the immune response to SARS-CoV-2. The samples were drawn from the first 160 participants of the ongoing ImmuneRACE study and from under 1,500 subjects provided by 6 global collaborators. Nearly every sample came with metadata listing a de-identified subject ID, COVID-19 status, age in years and sex. Where HLA class I and class II types were available, the types were taken from metadata supplied by the sample provider, not from assay-based typing. Overall study outcomes, separate from this receptor: How much clinical and demographic metadata was included differed by source and by participant, and the metadata was provided uncurated.

Remarks on this clone: Its antigen target is currently unknown. Base qualities are not provided; no much larger clone lies one nucleotide away.

CDR1 and CDR2 are drawn from the germline V gene: SGHTA, FQGNSA. The CDR3 contains 13 residues, cysteine and phenylalanine counted. Left in the record is the CDR3 DNA by itself, 39 bases read in frame from the first base. V lost 2 bases and J lost 1 base; the stretch between them is 5 bases long. The immunoSEQ Assay, a bias-controlled multiplex PCR, was used to amplify TCRbeta CDR3 regions from genomic DNA. The study's own analysis went as follows. The number of nucleated cells in each sample was estimated by amplification of reference gene primers within the assay. Sequence reads were collapsed and filtered to measure the absolute abundance of every unique TCRbeta CDR3 rearrangement. For each sample, productive Simpson clonality was calculated by taking the square root of Simpson's diversity index across productive rearrangements. The clones in this table, taken by TCRdb from immuneACCESS, are in-frame only. Not every clone is retained; where verified, under half of the shortfall comes from an unresolved V gene, and the cause of the rest is unknown. V and J calls and clone size are given by that table; D and trimming were obtained from the DNA. The sample table contains around 200,000 clones; only one count was recorded for 70% to 85% of them. The ten top clones hold under 15% of the sample.

Each collaborating institution followed its own protocols to collect whole blood in K2EDTA tubes. Collaborator samples were shipped for TCRbeta analysis as frozen whole blood, isolated PBMCs, or DNA extracted from either sample type. Sequencing used peripheral blood. The chain is assembled from TRBV7-2 and TRBJ1-1; no D gene can be assigned with confidence. The receptor comes from a woman aged 45-65 years with acute or convalescent COVID-19. The CDR3 region: CASSLIGNTEAFF. The nucleotides read TGTGCCAGCAGCTTAATCGGGAACACTGAAGCTTTCTTT. Full variable domain (CDR3 extended with the reference TRBV7-2 and TRBJ1-1 proteins): GAGVSQSPSNKVTEKGKDVELRCDPISGHTALYWYRQSLGQGLEFLIYFQGNSAPDKSGLPSDRFSAERTGGSVSTLTIQRTQQEDSAVYLCASSLIGNTEAFFGQGTRLTVV.